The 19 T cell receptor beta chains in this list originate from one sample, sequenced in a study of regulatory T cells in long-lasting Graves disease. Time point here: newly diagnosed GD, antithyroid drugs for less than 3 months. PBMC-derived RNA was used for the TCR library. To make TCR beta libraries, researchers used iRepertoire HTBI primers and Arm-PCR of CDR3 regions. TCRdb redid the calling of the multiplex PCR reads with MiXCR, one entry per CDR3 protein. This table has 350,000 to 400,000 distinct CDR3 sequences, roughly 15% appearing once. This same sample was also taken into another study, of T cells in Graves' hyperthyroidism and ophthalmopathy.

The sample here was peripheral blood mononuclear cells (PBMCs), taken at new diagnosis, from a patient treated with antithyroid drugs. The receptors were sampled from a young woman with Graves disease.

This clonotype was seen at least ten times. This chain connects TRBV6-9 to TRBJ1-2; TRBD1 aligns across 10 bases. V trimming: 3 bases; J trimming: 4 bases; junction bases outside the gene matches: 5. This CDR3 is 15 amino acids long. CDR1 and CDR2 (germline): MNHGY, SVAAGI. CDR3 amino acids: CASSYRDRGSYGYTF. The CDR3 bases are TGTGCCAGCAGTTACAGGGACAGGGGAAGCTATGGCTACACCTTC.

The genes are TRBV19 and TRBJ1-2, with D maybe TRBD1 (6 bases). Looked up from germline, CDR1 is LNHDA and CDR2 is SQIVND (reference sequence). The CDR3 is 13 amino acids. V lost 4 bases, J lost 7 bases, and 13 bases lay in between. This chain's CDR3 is CASSTRGHGGYTF. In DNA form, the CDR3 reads TGTGCCAGTAGTACACGGGGGCACGGTGGCTACACCTTC.

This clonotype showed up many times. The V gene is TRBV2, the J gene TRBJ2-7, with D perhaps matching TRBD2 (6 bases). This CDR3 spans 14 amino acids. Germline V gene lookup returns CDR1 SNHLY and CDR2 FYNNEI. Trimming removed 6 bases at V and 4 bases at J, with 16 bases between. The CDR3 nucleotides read TGTGCCAGCAGGGAAACGGGGGAGTGGTACGAGCAGTACTTC. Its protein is CASRETGEWYEQYF. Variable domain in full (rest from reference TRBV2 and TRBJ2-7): EPEVTQTPSHQVTQMGQEVILRCVPISNHLYFYWYRQILGQKVEFLVSFYNNEISEKSEIFDDQFSVERPDGSNFTLKIRSTKLEDSAMYFCASRETGEWYEQYFGPGTRLTVT.

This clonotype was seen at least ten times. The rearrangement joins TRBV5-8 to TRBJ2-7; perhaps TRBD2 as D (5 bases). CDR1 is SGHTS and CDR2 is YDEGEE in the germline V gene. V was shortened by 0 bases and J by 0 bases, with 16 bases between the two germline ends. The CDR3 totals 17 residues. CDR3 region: CASSLEFRRGISYEQYF. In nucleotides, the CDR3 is TGTGCCAGCAGCTTGGAGTTTCGACGAGGGATCTCCTACGAGCAGTACTTC. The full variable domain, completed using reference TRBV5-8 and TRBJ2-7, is EAGVTQSPTHLIKTRGQQATLRCSPISGHTSVYWYQQALGLGLQFLLWYDEGEERNRGNFPPRFSGRQFPNYSSELNVNALELEDSALYLCASSLEFRRGISYEQYFGPGTRLTVT.

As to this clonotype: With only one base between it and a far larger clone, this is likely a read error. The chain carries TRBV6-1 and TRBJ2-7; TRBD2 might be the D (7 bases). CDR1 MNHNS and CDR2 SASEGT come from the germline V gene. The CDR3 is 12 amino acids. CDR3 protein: CASSRGGYKQYF. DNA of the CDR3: TGTGCCAGCAGCCGCGGGGGCTACAAGCAGTACTTC.

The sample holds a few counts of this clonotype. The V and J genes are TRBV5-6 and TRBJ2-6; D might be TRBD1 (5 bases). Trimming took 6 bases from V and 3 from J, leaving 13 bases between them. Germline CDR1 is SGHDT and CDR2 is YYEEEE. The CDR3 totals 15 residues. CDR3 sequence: CASIRLGRGANVLTF. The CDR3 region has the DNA TGTGCCAGCATCCGGTTGGGGCGTGGGGCCAACGTCCTGACTTTC.

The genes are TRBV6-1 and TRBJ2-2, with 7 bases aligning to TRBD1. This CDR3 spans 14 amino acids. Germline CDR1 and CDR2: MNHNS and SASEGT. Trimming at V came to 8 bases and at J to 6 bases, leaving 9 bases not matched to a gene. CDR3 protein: CASGQAVVSGELFF. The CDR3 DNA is TGTGCCAGCGGACAGGCGGTAGTCTCCGGGGAGCTGTTTTTT.

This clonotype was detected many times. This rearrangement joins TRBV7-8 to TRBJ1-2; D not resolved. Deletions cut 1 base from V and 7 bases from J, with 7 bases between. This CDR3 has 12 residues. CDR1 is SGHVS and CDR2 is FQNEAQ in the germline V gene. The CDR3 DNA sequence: TGTGCCAGCAGCTTAGATCTTGCTGGCTACACCTTC. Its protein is CASSLDLAGYTF.

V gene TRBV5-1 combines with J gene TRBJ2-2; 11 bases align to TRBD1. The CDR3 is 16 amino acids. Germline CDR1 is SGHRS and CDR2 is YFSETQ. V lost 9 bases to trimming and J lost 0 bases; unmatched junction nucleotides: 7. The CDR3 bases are TGCGCCACCATCGGGACAGGGGGAGCGAACACCGGGGAGCTGTTTTTT. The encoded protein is CATIGTGGANTGELFF. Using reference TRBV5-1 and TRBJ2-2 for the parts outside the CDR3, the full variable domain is KAGVTQTPRYLIKTRGQQVTLSCSPISGHRSVSWYQQTPGQGLQFLFEYFSETQRNKGNFPGRFSGRQFSNSRSEMNVSTLELGDSALYLCATIGTGGANTGELFFGEGSRLTVL.

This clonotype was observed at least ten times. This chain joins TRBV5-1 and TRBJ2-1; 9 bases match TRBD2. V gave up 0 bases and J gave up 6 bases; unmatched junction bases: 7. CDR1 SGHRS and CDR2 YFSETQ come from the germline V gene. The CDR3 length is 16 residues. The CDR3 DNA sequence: TGCGCCAGCAGCTTGGACCCGGGACTAGCTATCAATGAGCAGTTCTTC. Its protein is CASSLDPGLAINEQFF.

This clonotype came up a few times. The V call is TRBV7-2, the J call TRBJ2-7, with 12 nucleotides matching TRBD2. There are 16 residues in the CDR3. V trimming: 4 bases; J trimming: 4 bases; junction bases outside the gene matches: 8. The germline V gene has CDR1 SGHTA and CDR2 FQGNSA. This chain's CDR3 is CASSSQTSGSLYEQYF. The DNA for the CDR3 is TGTGCCAGCAGCTCGCAGACTAGCGGGAGTTTATACGAGCAGTACTTC.

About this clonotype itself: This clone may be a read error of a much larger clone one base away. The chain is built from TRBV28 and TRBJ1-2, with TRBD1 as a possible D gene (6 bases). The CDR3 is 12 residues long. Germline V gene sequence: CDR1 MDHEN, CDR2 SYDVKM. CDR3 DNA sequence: TGTGCCAGCAGTACAGGGAACTATGGCTACGCCTTC. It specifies CASSTGNYGYAF.

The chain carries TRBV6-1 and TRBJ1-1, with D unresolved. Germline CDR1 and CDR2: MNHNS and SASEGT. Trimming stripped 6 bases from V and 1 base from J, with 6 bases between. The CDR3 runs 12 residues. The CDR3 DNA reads TGTGCCAGCAGCCCAGAGAACACTGAAGCTTTCTTT. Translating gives CASSPENTEAFF.

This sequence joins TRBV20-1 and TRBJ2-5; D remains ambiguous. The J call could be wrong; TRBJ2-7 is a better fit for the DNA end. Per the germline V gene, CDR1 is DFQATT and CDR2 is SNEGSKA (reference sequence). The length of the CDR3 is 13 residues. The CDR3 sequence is CSARDVDLYEQYF. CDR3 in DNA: TGCAGTGCTAGAGATGTGGATCTCTACGAGCAGTACTTC.

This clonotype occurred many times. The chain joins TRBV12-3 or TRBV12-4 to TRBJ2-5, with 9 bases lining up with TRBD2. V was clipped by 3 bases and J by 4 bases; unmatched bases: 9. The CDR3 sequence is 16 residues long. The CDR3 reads CASSLFAGGSRETQYF. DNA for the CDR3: TGTGCCAGCAGTTTGTTTGCGGGAGGGTCCCGAGAGACCCAGTACTTC.

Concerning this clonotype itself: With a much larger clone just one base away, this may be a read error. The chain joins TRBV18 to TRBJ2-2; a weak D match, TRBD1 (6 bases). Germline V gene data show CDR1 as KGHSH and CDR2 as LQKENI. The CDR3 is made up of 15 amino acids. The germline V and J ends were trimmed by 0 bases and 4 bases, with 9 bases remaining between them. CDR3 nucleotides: TGTGCCAGCTCACCACCCTTGGGGGCCACCGGGGAGCTGTTTTTT. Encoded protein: CASSPPLGATGELFF.

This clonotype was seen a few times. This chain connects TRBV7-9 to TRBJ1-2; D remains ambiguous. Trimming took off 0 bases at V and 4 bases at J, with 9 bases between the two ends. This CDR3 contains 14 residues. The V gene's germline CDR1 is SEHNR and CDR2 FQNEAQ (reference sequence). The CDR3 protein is CASSLAEGSYGYTF. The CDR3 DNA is TGTGCCAGCAGCTTAGCGGAGGGATCCTATGGCTACACCTTC.

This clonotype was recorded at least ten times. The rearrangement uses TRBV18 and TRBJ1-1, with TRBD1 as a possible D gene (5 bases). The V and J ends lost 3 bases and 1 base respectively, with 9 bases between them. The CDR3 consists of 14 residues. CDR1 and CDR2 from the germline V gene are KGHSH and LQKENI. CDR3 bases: TGTGCCAGCTCACCTCGGGGGACGAACACTGAAGCTTTCTTT. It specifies CASSPRGTNTEAFF.

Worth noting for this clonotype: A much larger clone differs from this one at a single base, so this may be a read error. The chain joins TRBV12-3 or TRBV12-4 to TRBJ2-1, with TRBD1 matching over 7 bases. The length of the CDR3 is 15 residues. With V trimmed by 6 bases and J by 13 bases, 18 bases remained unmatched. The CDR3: CASSYDRVRLGTQFF. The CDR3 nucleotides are TGTGCCAGCAGCTACGACAGGGTTCGTTTGGGGACCCAGTTCTTC.